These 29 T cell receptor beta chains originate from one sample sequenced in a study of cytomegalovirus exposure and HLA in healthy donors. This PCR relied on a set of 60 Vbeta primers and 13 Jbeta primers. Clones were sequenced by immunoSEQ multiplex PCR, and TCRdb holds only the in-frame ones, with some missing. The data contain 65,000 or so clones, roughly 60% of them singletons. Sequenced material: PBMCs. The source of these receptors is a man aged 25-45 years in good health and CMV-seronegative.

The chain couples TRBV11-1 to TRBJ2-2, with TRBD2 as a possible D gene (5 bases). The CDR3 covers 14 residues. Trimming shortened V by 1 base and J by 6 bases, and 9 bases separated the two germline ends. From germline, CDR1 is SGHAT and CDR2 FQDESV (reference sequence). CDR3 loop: CASSLGGQAGELFF. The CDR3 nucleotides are TGTGCCAGCAGCTTAGGAGGGCAGGCCGGGGAGCTGTTTTTT.

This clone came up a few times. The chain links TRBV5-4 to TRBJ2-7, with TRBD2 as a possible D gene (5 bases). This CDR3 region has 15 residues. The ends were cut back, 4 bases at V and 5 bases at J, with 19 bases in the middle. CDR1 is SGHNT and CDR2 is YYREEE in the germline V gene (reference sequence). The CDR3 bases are TGTGCCAGCAGCGCCCCCTCCGAGGGTGAGGACGAGCAGTACTTC. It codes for CASSAPSEGEDEQYF.

DNA of the CDR3: TGTGCCAGCAGCCCACCCAAAGGGGCGAACACTGAAGCTTTCTTT. This translates into CASSPPKGANTEAFF. The chain combines TRBV6-6 with TRBJ1-1; D is possibly TRBD1 (5 bases). Trimming took 6 bases from V and 1 from J, leaving 15 bases between them. The germline V gene encodes CDR1 MNHNY and CDR2 SVGAGI (reference sequence). This CDR3 has 15 amino acids.

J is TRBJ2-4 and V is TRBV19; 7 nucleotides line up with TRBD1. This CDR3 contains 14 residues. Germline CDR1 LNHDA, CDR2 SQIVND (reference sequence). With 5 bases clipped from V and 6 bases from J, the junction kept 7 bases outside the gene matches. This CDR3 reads CASSEHTGANIQYF. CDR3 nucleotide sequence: TGTGCCAGTAGTGAACATACAGGGGCAAACATTCAGTACTTC. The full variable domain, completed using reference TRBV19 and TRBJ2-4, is DGGITQSPKYLFRKEGQNVTLSCEQNLNHDAMYWYRQDPGQGLRLIYYSQIVNDFQKGDIAEGYSVSREKKESFPLTVTSAQKNPTAFYLCASSEHTGANIQYFGAGTRLSVL.

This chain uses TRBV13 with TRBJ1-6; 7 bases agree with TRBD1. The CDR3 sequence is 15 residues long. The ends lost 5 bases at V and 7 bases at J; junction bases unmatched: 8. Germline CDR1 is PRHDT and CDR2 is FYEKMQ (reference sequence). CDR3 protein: CASSTDDRENSPLHF. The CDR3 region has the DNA TGTGCCAGCAGCACCGATGACAGGGAGAATTCACCCCTCCACTTT.

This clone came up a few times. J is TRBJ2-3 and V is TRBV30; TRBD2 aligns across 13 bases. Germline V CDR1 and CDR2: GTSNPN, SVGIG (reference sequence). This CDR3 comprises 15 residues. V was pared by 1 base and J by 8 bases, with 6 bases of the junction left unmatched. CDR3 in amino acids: CAWSGGTSGDVTQYF. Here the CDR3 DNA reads TGTGCCTGGAGTGGGGGGACTAGCGGGGATGTTACGCAGTATTTT.

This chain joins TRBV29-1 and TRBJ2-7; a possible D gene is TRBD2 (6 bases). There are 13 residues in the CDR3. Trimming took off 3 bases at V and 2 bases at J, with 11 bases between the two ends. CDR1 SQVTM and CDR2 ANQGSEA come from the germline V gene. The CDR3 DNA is TGCAGCGTTGAGGGACTGACTACCTACGAGCAGTACTTC. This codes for CSVEGLTTYEQYF.

CDR3 in DNA: TGTGCCAGCAGCCAAGGACTAGCGGGCTCTGGGGCCAACGTCCTGACTTTC. Translating it yields CASSQGLAGSGANVLTF. The J gene is TRBJ2-6, the V gene TRBV4-2; 10 bases line up with TRBD2. Unmatched junction bases numbered 0, after V lost 1 base and J lost 0 bases. Looked up from germline, CDR1 is LGHNA and CDR2 is YNFKEQ. This CDR3 spans 17 amino acids.

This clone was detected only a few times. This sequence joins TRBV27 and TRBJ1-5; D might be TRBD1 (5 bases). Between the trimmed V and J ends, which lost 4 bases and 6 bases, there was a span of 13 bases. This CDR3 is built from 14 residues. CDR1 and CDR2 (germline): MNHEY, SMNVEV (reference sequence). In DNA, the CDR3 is TGTGCCAGCAGTTCTTGGGGGGGAGGTCAGCCCCAGCATTTT. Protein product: CASSSWGGGQPQHF.

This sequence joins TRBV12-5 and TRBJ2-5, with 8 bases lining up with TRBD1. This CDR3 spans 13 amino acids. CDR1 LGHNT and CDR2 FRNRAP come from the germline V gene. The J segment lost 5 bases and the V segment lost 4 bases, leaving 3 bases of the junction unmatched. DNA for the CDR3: TGTGCTAGTGGTTCGGGACAGGCGGAGACCCAGTACTTC. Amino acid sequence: CASGSGQAETQYF.

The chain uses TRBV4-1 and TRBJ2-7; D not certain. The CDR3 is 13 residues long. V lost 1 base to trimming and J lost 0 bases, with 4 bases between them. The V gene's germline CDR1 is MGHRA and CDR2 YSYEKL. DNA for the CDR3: TGCGCCAGCAGCCAAGTCATCTCCTACGAGCAGTACTTC. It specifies CASSQVISYEQYF.

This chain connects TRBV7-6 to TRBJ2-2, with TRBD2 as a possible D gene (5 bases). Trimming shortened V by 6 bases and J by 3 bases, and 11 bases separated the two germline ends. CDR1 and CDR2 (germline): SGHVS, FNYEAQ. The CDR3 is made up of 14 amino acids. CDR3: CASSQGADTGELFF. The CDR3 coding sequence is TGTGCCAGCAGTCAAGGAGCGGACACCGGGGAGCTGTTTTTT.

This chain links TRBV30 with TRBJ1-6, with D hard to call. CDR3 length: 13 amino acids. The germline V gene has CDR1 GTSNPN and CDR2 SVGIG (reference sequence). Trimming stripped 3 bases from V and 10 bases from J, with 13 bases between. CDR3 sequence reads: CAWSGRNGSPLHF. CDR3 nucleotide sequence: TGTGCCTGGAGCGGGAGGAACGGATCACCCCTCCACTTT.

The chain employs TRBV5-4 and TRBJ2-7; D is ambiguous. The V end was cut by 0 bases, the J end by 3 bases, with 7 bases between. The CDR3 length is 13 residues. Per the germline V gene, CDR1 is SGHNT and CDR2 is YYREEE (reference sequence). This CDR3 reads CASSLDRNYEQYF. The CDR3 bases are TGTGCCAGCAGCTTGGACAGAAACTACGAGCAGTACTTC.

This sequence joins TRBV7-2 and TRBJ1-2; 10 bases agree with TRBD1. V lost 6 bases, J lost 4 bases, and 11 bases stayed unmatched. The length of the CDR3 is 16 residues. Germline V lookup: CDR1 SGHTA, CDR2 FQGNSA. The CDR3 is CASRGRTGGGSYGYTF. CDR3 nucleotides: TGTGCCAGCAGGGGGAGGACAGGGGGGGGAAGCTATGGCTACACCTTC.

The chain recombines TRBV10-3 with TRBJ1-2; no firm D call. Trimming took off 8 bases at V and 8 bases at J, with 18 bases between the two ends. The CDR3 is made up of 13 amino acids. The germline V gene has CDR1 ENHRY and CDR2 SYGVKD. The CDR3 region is CAIRRLDSVGYTF. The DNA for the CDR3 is TGTGCCATCCGGAGGTTGGATTCTGTAGGCTACACCTTC.

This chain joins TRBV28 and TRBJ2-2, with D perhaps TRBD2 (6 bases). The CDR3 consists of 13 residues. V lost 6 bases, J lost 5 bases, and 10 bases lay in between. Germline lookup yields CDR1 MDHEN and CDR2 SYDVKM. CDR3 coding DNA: TGTGCCAGCAGGACTCGGGGGACCGGGGAGCTGTTTTTT. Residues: CASRTRGTGELFF.

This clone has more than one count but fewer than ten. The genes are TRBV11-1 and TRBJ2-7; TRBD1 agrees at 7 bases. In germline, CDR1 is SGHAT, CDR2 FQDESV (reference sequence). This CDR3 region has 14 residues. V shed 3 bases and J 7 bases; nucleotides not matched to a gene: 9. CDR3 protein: CASSLAPTGREQYF. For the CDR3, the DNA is TGTGCCAGCAGCTTGGCTCCGACAGGGCGGGAGCAGTACTTC.

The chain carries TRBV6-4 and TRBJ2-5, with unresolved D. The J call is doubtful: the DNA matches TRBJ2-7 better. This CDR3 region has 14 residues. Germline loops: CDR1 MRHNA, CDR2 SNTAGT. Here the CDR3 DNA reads TGTGCCAGCAGTGAAGGTGACGGAGCCTACGAGCAGTACTTC. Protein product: CASSEGDGAYEQYF.

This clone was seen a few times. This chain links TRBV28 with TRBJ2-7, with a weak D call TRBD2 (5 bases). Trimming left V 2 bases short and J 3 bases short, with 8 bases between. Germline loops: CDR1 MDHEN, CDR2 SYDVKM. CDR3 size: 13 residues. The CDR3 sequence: CASSLGAVYEQYF. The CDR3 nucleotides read TGTGCCAGCAGTTTAGGAGCGGTCTACGAGCAGTACTTC.

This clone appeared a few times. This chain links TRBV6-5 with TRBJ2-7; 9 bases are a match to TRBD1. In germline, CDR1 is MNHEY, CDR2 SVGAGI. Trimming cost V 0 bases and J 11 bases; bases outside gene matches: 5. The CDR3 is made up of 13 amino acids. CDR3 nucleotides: TGTGCCAGCAGTTACTCTTTAAGACAGGGGGAGTACTTC. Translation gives CASSYSLRQGEYF.

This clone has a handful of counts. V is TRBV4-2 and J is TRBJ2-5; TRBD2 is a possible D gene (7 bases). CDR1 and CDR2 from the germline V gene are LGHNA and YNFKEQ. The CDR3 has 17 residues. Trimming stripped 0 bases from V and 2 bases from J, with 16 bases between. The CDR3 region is CASSQDPGGQGQETQYF. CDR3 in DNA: TGTGCCAGCAGCCAAGATCCGGGGGGCCAGGGGCAAGAGACCCAGTACTTC.

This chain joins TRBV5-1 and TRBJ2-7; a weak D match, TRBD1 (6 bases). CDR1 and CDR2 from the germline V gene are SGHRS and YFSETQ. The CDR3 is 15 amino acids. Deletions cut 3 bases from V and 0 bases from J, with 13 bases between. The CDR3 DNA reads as TGCGCCAGCAGCTCGGGACATACGAGCTCCTACGAGCAGTACTTC. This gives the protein CASSSGHTSSYEQYF.

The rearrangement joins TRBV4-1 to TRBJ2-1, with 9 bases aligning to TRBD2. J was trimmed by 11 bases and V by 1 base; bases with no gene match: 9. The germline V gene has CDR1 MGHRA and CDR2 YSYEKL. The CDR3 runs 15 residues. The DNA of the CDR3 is TGCGCCAGCAGCCAAGTAGCGGGGGTTGTGGGTAAGCAGTTCTTC. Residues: CASSQVAGVVGKQFF.

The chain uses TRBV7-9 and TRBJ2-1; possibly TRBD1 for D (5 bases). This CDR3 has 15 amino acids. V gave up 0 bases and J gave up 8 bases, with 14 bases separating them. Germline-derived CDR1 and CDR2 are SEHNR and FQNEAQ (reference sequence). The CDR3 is CASSLAYQGTHEQFF. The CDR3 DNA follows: TGTGCCAGCAGCTTAGCGTACCAGGGTACGCATGAGCAGTTCTTC. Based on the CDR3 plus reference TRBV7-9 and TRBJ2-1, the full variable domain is DTGVSQNPRHKITKRGQNVTFRCDPISEHNRLYWYRQTLGQGPEFLTYFQNEAQLEKSRLLSDRFSAERPKGSFSTLEIQRTEQGDSAMYLCASSLAYQGTHEQFFGPGTRLTVL.

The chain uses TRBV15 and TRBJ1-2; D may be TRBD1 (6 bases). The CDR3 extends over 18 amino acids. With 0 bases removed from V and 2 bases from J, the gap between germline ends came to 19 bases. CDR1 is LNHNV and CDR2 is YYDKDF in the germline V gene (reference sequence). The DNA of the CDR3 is TGTGCCACCAGCAGAGATAGAGCCCCCCACAGGGCGAACTATGGCTACACCTTC. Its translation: CATSRDRAPHRANYGYTF.

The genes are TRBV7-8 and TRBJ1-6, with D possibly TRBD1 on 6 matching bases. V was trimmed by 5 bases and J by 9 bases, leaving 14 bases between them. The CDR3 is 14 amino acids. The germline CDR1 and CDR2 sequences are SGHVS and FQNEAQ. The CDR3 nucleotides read TGTGCCAGCAGCCCGGCAGGGGAGAGTTCACCCCTCCACTTT. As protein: CASSPAGESSPLHF.

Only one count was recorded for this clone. The CDR3: CASTATSGGAALEQFF. DNA of the CDR3: TGTGCCAGTACTGCGACTAGCGGGGGGGCCGCCCTTGAGCAGTTCTTC. This sequence joins TRBV19 and TRBJ2-1, with 14 bases matching TRBD2. Unmatched junction bases numbered 11, after V lost 7 bases and J lost 9 bases. Germline V gives CDR1 LNHDA, CDR2 SQIVND (reference sequence). The CDR3 loop spans 16 amino acids. The full variable domain, its missing parts supplied by reference TRBV19 and TRBJ2-1, is DGGITQSPKYLFRKEGQNVTLSCEQNLNHDAMYWYRQDPGQGLRLIYYSQIVNDFQKGDIAEGYSVSREKKESFPLTVTSAQKNPTAFYLCASTATSGGAALEQFFGPGTRLTVL.

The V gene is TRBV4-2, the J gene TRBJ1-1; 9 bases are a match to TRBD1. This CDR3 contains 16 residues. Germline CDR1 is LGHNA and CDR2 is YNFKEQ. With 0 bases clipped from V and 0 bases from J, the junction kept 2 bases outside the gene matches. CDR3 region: CASSQDRTGVNTEAFF. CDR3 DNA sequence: TGTGCCAGCAGCCAAGATAGGACAGGGGTGAACACTGAAGCTTTCTTT.